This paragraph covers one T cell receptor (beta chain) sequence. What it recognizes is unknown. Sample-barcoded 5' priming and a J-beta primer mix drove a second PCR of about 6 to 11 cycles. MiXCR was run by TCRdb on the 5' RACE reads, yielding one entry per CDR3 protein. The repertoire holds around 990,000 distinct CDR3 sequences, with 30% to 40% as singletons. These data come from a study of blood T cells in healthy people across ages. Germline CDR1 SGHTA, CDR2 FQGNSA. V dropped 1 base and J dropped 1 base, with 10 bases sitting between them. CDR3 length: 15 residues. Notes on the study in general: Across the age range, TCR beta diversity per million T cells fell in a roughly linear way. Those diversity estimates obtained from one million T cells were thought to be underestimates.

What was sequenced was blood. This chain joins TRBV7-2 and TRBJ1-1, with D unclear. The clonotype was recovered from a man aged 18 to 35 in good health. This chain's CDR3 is CASSLEGGTNTEAFF. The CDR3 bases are TGTGCCAGCAGCTTAGAGGGCGGTACGAACACTGAAGCTTTCTTT.